Shown below are 7 T cell receptor beta chains from a single sample sequenced in a study of graft-versus-host responses after intestinal transplantation. The protocol was immunoSEQ multiplex PCR, while the TCRdb copy is restricted to in-frame clones and leaves out a portion. The profile shows around 100,000 clones, about 92% of them singletons. No antigen has been assigned to these receptors. The specimen comprised unstimulated CD4+ T cells sorted from spleen or lymph node cells, sampled before transplant. These receptors were collected from a human donor who was the organ donor for an intestinal transplant.

The V call is TRBV5-1, the J call TRBJ1-1; D unclear. CDR3 length equals 12 residues. Trimming pared 0 bases from V and 11 bases from J, leaving 11 bases between. Germline CDR1 and CDR2: SGHRS and YFSETQ. The CDR3 DNA reads TGCGCCAGCAGCTTGGACCGGGTTACGGCTTTCTTT. It encodes CASSLDRVTAFF.

V is TRBV7-2 and J is TRBJ2-7; 9 positions match TRBD1. The CDR3 contains 15 residues. Germline CDR1 reads SGHTA; CDR2 reads FQGNSA. Unmatched junction bases numbered 8, after V lost 1 base and J lost 7 bases. Here the CDR3 DNA reads TGTGCCAGCAGCTTAGTCGGACAGGGGTTTAAGGAGCAGTACTTC. It translates to CASSLVGQGFKEQYF.

The CDR3 sequence is CAISETGVSDTQYF. CDR3 bases: TGTGCCATCAGTGAGACGGGAGTGTCAGATACGCAGTATTTT. The chain carries TRBV10-3 and TRBJ2-3; possible D gene TRBD2, 6 bases. The CDR3 has 14 amino acids. Per the germline V gene, CDR1 is ENHRY and CDR2 is SYGVKD. The V gene lost 2 bases and the J gene lost 4 bases, with 10 bases spanning the gap.

This clone was recorded only once. CDR3 protein: CASPGHHRGNTIYF. CDR3 nucleotide sequence: TGTGCCAGCCCGGGGCACCATAGGGGAAACACCATATATTTT. The chain carries TRBV28 and TRBJ1-3, with D possibly TRBD1 on 5 matching bases. From germline, CDR1 is MDHEN and CDR2 SYDVKM. Trimming stripped 8 bases from V and 4 bases from J, with 15 bases between. The CDR3 is made up of 14 amino acids. Combining the CDR3 with reference TRBV28 and TRBJ1-3 gives the whole variable domain DVKVTQSSRYLVKRTGEKVFLECVQDMDHENMFWYRQDPGLGLRLIYFSYDVKMKEKGDIPEGYSVSREKKERFSLILESASTNQTSMYLCASPGHHRGNTIYFGEGSWLTVV.

The genes are TRBV19 and TRBJ2-3; the D gene is possibly TRBD1 (6 bases). The CDR3 runs to 15 residues. V dropped 0 bases and J dropped 9 bases, with 16 bases sitting between them. Germline V gene sequence: CDR1 LNHDA, CDR2 SQIVND (reference sequence). This CDR3 is CASSIEPGAVITQYF. DNA of the CDR3: TGTGCCAGTAGTATAGAACCAGGGGCGGTTATCACGCAGTATTTT.

The chain has TRBV19 and TRBJ1-5; 12 nucleotides agree with TRBD1. CDR3 size: 15 residues. CDR1 is LNHDA, CDR2 SQIVND, per germline (reference sequence). V lost 5 bases and J lost 6; bases outside the gene matches: 5. CDR3 DNA sequence: TGTGCCAGTAGTTCCCGGGACAGGGGGCGTCAGCCCCAGCATTTT. Translating it yields CASSSRDRGRQPQHF.

J is TRBJ2-7 and V is TRBV19; D is tentatively TRBD1 or TRBD2 (5 bases each). The CDR3 is made up of 13 amino acids. Germline CDR1 LNHDA, CDR2 SQIVND (reference sequence). V lost 4 bases to trimming and J lost 6 bases, with 13 bases between them. CDR3 nucleotide sequence: TGTGCCAGTAGTAAAATGGGGACGGTCGAGCAGTACTTC. Its protein is CASSKMGTVEQYF.